This TCR beta chain derives from a study of cytomegalovirus exposure and HLA in healthy donors. Note on this clone: Antigen: not known.

Here immunoSEQ multiplex PCR was the method, and the copy in TCRdb shows in-frame clones only, minus some. The sample has about 65,000 clones, roughly nine tenths seen once; the top ten hold 1% to 1.5%. Germline assignment: CDR1 SGHAT and CDR2 FQNNGV. The CDR3 has 17 amino acids. V gave up 9 bases and J gave up 5 bases; unmatched junction bases: 16. Regarding the study as a whole: Three CMV-associated chains were confirmed in vitro to be specific for CMV antigens. Cytomegalovirus-associated status was assigned to around 160 TCR beta chains.

The sequenced material came from PBMCs. The chain joins TRBV11-2 to TRBJ1-4; 9 positions agree with TRBD1. This receptor was obtained from a woman between 18 and 29 years old in good health and CMV-seronegative. CDR3 sequence: CASRLSPGTGLNEKLFF. CDR3 DNA sequence: TGTGCCAGTCGCTTATCCCCCGGGACAGGGCTCAATGAAAAACTGTTTTTT. Filled out from reference TRBV11-2 and TRBJ1-4, the complete variable domain reads EAGVAQSPRYKIIEKRQSVAFWCNPISGHATLYWYQQILGQGPKLLIQFQNNGVVDDSQLPKDRFSAERLKGVDSTLKIQPAKLEDSAVYLCASRLSPGTGLNEKLFFGSGTQLSVL.